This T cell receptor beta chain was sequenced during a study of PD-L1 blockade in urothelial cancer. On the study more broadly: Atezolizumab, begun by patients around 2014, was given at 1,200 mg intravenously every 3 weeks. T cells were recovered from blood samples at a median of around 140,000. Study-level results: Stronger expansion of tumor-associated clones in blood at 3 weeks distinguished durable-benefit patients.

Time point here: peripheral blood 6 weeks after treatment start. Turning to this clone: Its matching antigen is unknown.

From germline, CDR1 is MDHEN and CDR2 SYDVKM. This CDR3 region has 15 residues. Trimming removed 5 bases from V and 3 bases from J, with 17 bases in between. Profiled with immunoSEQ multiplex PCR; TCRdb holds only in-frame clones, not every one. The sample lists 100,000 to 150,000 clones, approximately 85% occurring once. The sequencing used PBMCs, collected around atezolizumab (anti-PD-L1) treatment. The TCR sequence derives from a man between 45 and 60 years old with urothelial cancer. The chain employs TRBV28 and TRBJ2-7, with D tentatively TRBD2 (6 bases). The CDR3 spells CASSPGDFLGYEQYF. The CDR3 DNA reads TGTGCCAGCAGTCCCGGGGACTTCCTTGGCTACGAGCAGTACTTC.